Listed below are T cell receptor beta chains from one sample, sequenced in a study of quantifying T cell responses using KT2 cells. TCRdb redid the calling of the UMI-ligation and nested PCR reads with MiXCR, one entry per CDR3 protein. The sample lists 45,000 to 65,000 distinct CDR3 sequences; around an eighth were seen once. Material: PBMCs spiked with cells of the T cell clone KT2. These receptors were obtained from a human donor. Each CDR3 is given with its conserved first and last residue. D genes are given only for firm matches. Clone size is given for some rows only: seen once, a few or many times, or a class if the clone is expanded.

J gene,clone size,V gene,D gene,CDR3 protein,CDR3 DNA
TRBJ1-2,many,TRBV12-3/TRBV12-4,TRBD1,CASSPGTGVRYGYTF,TGTGCCAGCAGTCCCGGGACAGGGGTTCGCTATGGCTACACCTTC
TRBJ2-1,NA,TRBV20-1,NA,CSATAGANEQFF,TGCAGTGCCACCGCGGGGGCCAATGAGCAGTTCTTC
TRBJ1-1,many,TRBV20-1,TRBD1,CSARDRNTEAFF,TGCAGTGCCCGGGACAGGAACACTGAAGCTTTCTTT
TRBJ1-5,NA,TRBV2,NA,CASSAGGRNQPQHF,TGTGCCAGCAGTGCGGGAGGTAGGAATCAGCCCCAGCATTTT
TRBJ2-5,few,TRBV7-9,TRBD1,CASSLELGQGAETQYF,TGTGCCAGCAGCTTAGAACTGGGACAGGGAGCGGAGACCCAGTACTTC
TRBJ2-3,few,TRBV3-1,TRBD2,CASSRGTSGGAVYGTDTQYF,TGTGCCAGCAGCCGAGGGACTAGCGGGGGGGCCGTTTATGGCACAGATACGCAGTATTTT
TRBJ2-4,few,TRBV18,TRBD2,CASSLGLGVNIQYF,TGTGCCAGCTCCCTGGGACTAGGCGTGAACATTCAGTACTTC
TRBJ1-1,NA,TRBV18,NA,CASSPLQDLSGTEAFF,TGTGCCAGCTCACCTTTACAGGACTTAAGCGGCACTGAAGCTTTCTTT
TRBJ2-4,few,TRBV20-1,NA,CSASIGQGSIQYF,TGCAGTGCTAGTATCGGCCAAGGTAGCATTCAGTACTTC
TRBJ2-2,NA,TRBV20-1,TRBD1,CSARDSGTGGTGELFF,TGCAGTGCTAGAGATTCCGGGACAGGGGGCACCGGGGAGCTGTTTTTT
TRBJ2-7,few,TRBV7-9,NA,CASSLPADSYEQYF,TGTGCCAGCAGCTTACCAGCGGACTCCTACGAGCAGTACTTC
TRBJ2-7,few,TRBV7-3,NA,CASSSTGSYEQYF,TGTGCCAGCAGCTCCACAGGGTCCTACGAGCAGTACTTC
TRBJ2-7,NA,TRBV7-9,NA,CASSLGDLPLEQYF,TGTGCCAGCAGCTTAGGCGATCTCCCACTCGAGCAGTACTTC
TRBJ2-5,many,TRBV7-9,NA,CASSLVPSETQYF,TGTGCCAGCAGCTTAGTTCCCAGCGAGACCCAGTACTTC
TRBJ1-3,few,TRBV3-1,NA,CASSPPGLSGNTIYF,TGTGCCAGCAGTCCGCCGGGGCTCTCTGGAAACACCATATATTTT
TRBJ1-2,few,TRBV4-1,NA,CASSRGGLGTNYYGYTF,TGCGCCAGCAGCCGGGGAGGATTAGGGACTAACTACTATGGCTACACCTTC
TRBJ2-7,NA,TRBV28,NA,CASSWTRRGYEQYF,TGTGCCAGCAGTTGGACACGGAGAGGCTACGAGCAGTACTTC
TRBJ2-5,NA,TRBV7-8,NA,CASSLRVTQETQYF,TGTGCCAGCAGCCTCAGGGTGACCCAAGAGACCCAGTACTTC
TRBJ2-1,NA,TRBV20-1,NA,CSARKPGEDNEQFF,TGCAGTGCTAGGAAACCAGGTGAAGACAATGAGCAGTTCTTC
TRBJ2-3,many,TRBV11-2,NA,CASNGPGATDTQYF,TGTGCCAGCAACGGGCCCGGGGCGACAGATACGCAGTATTTT